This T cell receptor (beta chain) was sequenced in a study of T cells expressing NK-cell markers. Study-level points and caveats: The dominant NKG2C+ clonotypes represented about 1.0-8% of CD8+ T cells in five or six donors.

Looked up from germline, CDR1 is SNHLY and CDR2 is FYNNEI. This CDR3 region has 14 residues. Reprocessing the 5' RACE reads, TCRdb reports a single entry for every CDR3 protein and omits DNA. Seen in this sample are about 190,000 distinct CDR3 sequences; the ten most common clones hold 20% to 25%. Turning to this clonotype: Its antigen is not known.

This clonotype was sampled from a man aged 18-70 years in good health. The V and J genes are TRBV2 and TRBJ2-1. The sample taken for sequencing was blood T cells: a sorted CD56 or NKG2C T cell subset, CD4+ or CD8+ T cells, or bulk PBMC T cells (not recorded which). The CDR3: CASSEGRSYNEQFF.